The 29 T cell receptor beta chains presented below share a single source sample, sequenced in a study of cytomegalovirus exposure and HLA in healthy donors. Data came from immunoSEQ multiplex PCR; TCRdb stores just in-frame clones and leaves some out. The repertoire has about 78,000 clones, 90% to 97% of them found once; the top ten carry over 1.5%. The material sequenced was PBMCs. The receptor set was obtained from a man aged 18 to 29 in good health and CMV-seropositive.

V is TRBV15 and J is TRBJ2-1, with 11 positions matching TRBD2. The CDR3 consists of 16 residues. Germline V lookup: CDR1 LNHNV, CDR2 YYDKDF (reference sequence). Germline trimming cut 2 bases from V and 5 bases from J; bases unmatched to any gene: 5. The CDR3 region is CATSRLAGGLDNEQFF. The DNA of the CDR3 is TGTGCCACCAGCAGACTAGCGGGAGGCCTAGACAATGAGCAGTTCTTC.

The V call is TRBV10-3, the J call TRBJ2-3; 11 nucleotides agree with TRBD2. V lost 0 bases and J lost 4; bases outside the gene matches: 0. The CDR3 spans 15 residues. CDR1 is ENHRY, CDR2 SYGVKD, per germline. CDR3 in DNA: TGTGCCATCAGTGAGTCGACTAGCGGGGCAGATACGCAGTATTTT. Its translation is CAISESTSGADTQYF.

CDR3 coding DNA: TGTGCCAGCAGCTTAGTGGCTAGCGGGAGGGCCATGAAGACCCAGTACTTC. Its translation: CASSLVASGRAMKTQYF. V is TRBV7-2 and J is TRBJ2-5; 12 bases line up with TRBD2. CDR1 is SGHTA, CDR2 FQGNSA, per germline. V lost 1 base and J lost 6; bases outside the gene matches: 9. The CDR3 contains 17 residues.

CDR3 coding DNA: TGTGCCAGCAGCTTGGACCTCCGCACCGAGCAAGAGACCCAGTACTTC. Encoded protein: CASSLDLRTEQETQYF. V gene TRBV5-4 combines with J gene TRBJ2-5, with D unclear. The V gene's germline CDR1 is SGHNT and CDR2 YYREEE (reference sequence). The V end lost 0 bases, the J end lost 2 bases, and 14 bases lay between the germline ends. The CDR3 runs to 16 residues.

The rearrangement joins TRBV7-6 to TRBJ1-3; D is uncertain. Germline V gene data show CDR1 as SGHVS and CDR2 as FNYEAQ. The CDR3 contains 16 residues. V lost 5 bases and J lost 0, with 14 bases in between. CDR3 amino acids: CASSPRKRSSGNTIYF. CDR3 nucleotides: TGTGCCAGCAGCCCCCGAAAGCGTAGCTCTGGAAACACCATATATTTT.

This chain joins TRBV28 and TRBJ2-7; TRBD2 matches 7 bases. Per germline, CDR1 MDHEN and CDR2 SYDVKM. The CDR3 runs to 14 residues. Unmatched junction bases numbered 5, after V lost 2 bases and J lost 4 bases. CDR3 protein: CASSLAGDQYEQYF. Written as DNA, the CDR3 is TGTGCCAGCAGTTTAGCGGGAGATCAGTACGAGCAGTACTTC.

The chain recombines TRBV27 with TRBJ2-3, with a weak D call TRBD2 (6 bases). The CDR3 sequence is 15 residues long. V was cut by 8 bases and J by 1 base, with 16 bases left in between. Germline CDR1 MNHEY, CDR2 SMNVEV (reference sequence). The CDR3 DNA follows: TGTGCCAGCCGCCCGCGGGGCGGTGGCACAGATACGCAGTATTTT. This sequence encodes CASRPRGGGTDTQYF.

The chain carries TRBV30 and TRBJ2-7; D not certain. The CDR3 totals 13 residues. CDR1 is GTSNPN and CDR2 is SVGIG in the germline V gene (reference sequence). Between the trimmed V and J ends, which lost 2 bases and 6 bases, there was a span of 14 bases. The CDR3 region is CAWSLDSLGEQYF. CDR3 nucleotide sequence: TGTGCCTGGAGTCTCGACTCCTTGGGCGAGCAGTACTTC.

CDR3: CASSEAVAGSDEQFF. CDR3 bases: TGTGCCAGCAGTGAAGCGGTGGCAGGGTCGGATGAGCAGTTCTTC. The rearrangement joins TRBV6-1 to TRBJ2-1, with a weak D call TRBD1 (5 bases). The CDR3 covers 15 residues. The germline V and J ends were trimmed by 0 bases and 8 bases, with 14 bases remaining between them. The germline CDR1 and CDR2 sequences are MNHNS and SASEGT.

The J gene is TRBJ2-7, the V gene TRBV28; D is unresolved. Germline-derived CDR1 and CDR2 are MDHEN and SYDVKM. The CDR3 is made up of 16 amino acids. V lost 3 bases, J lost 3 bases, and 18 bases lay in between. The CDR3 DNA reads TGTGCCAGCAGTTTCCTAGGAGTAGGCGCCTTCTACGAGCAGTACTTC. It specifies CASSFLGVGAFYEQYF.

The chain is built from TRBV5-4 and TRBJ1-2; D possibly corresponds to TRBD1 (6 bases). The CDR3 length is 13 residues. The V gene's germline CDR1 is SGHNT and CDR2 YYREEE (reference sequence). Trimming took 0 bases from V and 3 from J, leaving 6 bases between them. This CDR3 reads CASSLGTDYGYTF. CDR3 DNA sequence: TGTGCCAGCAGCTTGGGGACAGACTATGGCTACACCTTC. Drawing the rest from reference TRBV5-4 and TRBJ1-2, the complete variable domain is ETGVTQSPTHLIKTRGQQVTLRCSSQSGHNTVSWYQQALGQGPQFIFQYYREEENGRGNFPPRFSGLQFPNYSSELNVNALELDDSALYLCASSLGTDYGYTFGSGTRLTVV.

DNA for the CDR3: TGCGCCAGCGGGGGGGAGGAAAACATTCAGTACTTC. Translated: CASGGEENIQYF. The gene calls are TRBV5-1 and TRBJ2-4, with TRBD2 matching 7 bases. The germline gives CDR1 SGHRS, CDR2 YFSETQ. This CDR3 spans 12 amino acids. The junction had 3 bases not matched to a gene; V was cut back by 7 bases and J by 5 bases.

The DNA of the CDR3 is TGTGCCAGTAGTCGGACTAGCGGATCCTACGAGCAGTACTTC. This codes for CASSRTSGSYEQYF. The V and J genes are TRBV19 and TRBJ2-7, with TRBD2 identical over 10 bases. With 5 bases clipped from V and 1 base from J, the junction kept 2 bases outside the gene matches. CDR3 length: 14 residues. Germline loops: CDR1 LNHDA, CDR2 SQIVND (reference sequence). Complete variable domain (other parts from reference TRBV19 and TRBJ2-7): DGGITQSPKYLFRKEGQNVTLSCEQNLNHDAMYWYRQDPGQGLRLIYYSQIVNDFQKGDIAEGYSVSREKKESFPLTVTSAQKNPTAFYLCASSRTSGSYEQYFGPGTRLTVT.

For the CDR3, the DNA is TGTGCCAGTAGTAAGGAGACAGGGGAAAAAGCTTTCTTT. This gives the protein CASSKETGEKAFF. J is TRBJ1-1 and V is TRBV19, with 8 bases aligning to TRBD1. The CDR3 runs 13 residues. The V gene end was trimmed by 4 bases and the J gene end by 9 bases; junction bases not matched to a gene: 7. Germline V gives CDR1 LNHDA, CDR2 SQIVND (reference sequence).

This rearrangement joins TRBV2 to TRBJ2-1; 8 nucleotides match TRBD2. Trimming cost V 6 bases and J 12 bases; bases outside gene matches: 16. The V gene's germline CDR1 is SNHLY and CDR2 FYNNEI. The CDR3 consists of 15 residues. The CDR3 here is CASSGTGTSHAGQFF. The CDR3, as DNA: TGTGCCAGCAGCGGGACTGGGACTAGTCACGCGGGGCAGTTCTTC.

The V call is TRBV6-5, the J call TRBJ2-2, with D uncertain. CDR3 size: 15 residues. The ends were cut back, 3 bases at V and 0 bases at J, with 8 bases in the middle. Germline CDR1 MNHEY, CDR2 SVGAGI. The CDR3 protein is CASSYSTSNTGELFF. For the CDR3, the DNA is TGTGCCAGCAGTTATTCAACTTCGAACACCGGGGAGCTGTTTTTT.

The chain joins TRBV9 to TRBJ2-7, with D perhaps matching TRBD2 (5 bases). The CDR3 consists of 14 residues. Looked up from germline, CDR1 is SGDLS and CDR2 is YYNGEE. Trimming removed 0 bases from V and 5 bases from J, with 12 bases in between. The CDR3 DNA is TGTGCCAGCAGCGTAGCGGACCGGAGGAACGAGCAGTACTTC. Protein: CASSVADRRNEQYF.

V gene TRBV7-8 combines with J gene TRBJ1-1; 8 bases agree with TRBD1. The CDR3 is made up of 13 amino acids. J was trimmed by 3 bases and V by 5 bases; bases with no gene match: 2. CDR1 SGHVS and CDR2 FQNEAQ come from the germline V gene. CDR3 region: CASSRQGYTEAFF. CDR3 coding DNA: TGTGCCAGCAGCCGACAGGGGTACACTGAAGCTTTCTTT.

CDR3 DNA: TGTGCCAGCAGTTTCCGGGGGGCGGGGGAGCTGTTTTTT. The encoded protein is CASSFRGAGELFF. The chain couples TRBV6-6 to TRBJ2-2; possibly TRBD2 for D (7 bases). There are 13 residues in the CDR3. From germline, CDR1 is MNHNY and CDR2 SVGAGI (reference sequence). The V end lost 4 bases, the J end lost 8 bases, and 11 bases lay between the germline ends.

J is TRBJ2-2 and V is TRBV27, with a weak D call TRBD1 (6 bases). This CDR3 contains 13 residues. Trimming shortened V by 5 bases and J by 5 bases, and 9 bases separated the two germline ends. Germline CDR1 reads MNHEY; CDR2 reads SMNVEV (reference sequence). The CDR3 DNA follows: TGTGCCAGCAGTCGGGGACATACCGGGGAGCTGTTTTTT. It specifies CASSRGHTGELFF.

The chain joins TRBV9 to TRBJ2-7; TRBD2 aligns across 7 bases. V was pared by 0 bases and J by 7 bases, with 4 bases of the junction left unmatched. Germline V gene data show CDR1 as SGDLS and CDR2 as YYNGEE. The CDR3 has 13 residues. DNA for the CDR3: TGTGCCAGCAGCGTAGGACTAGCTCGTGAGCAGTACTTC. Protein sequence: CASSVGLAREQYF.

This rearrangement joins TRBV7-2 to TRBJ2-7, with D unclear. The germline V gene encodes CDR1 SGHTA and CDR2 FQGNSA. The V end lost 5 bases, the J end lost 0 bases, and 11 bases lay between the germline ends. This CDR3 region has 14 residues. The CDR3 nucleotides are TGTGCCAGCAGCGATTACCTGAGCTCCTACGAGCAGTACTTC. Translation gives CASSDYLSSYEQYF.

This clone is a singleton in its sample. The V gene is TRBV27, the J gene TRBJ2-2; the match to TRBD1 covers 7 bases. Germline lookup yields CDR1 MNHEY and CDR2 SMNVEV (reference sequence). CDR3 length: 15 residues. With 6 bases clipped from V and 6 bases from J, the junction kept 10 bases outside the gene matches. In DNA form, the CDR3 reads TGTGCCAGCAGACGTATGACAGGGCGGGCCGGGGAGCTGTTTTTT. Protein: CASRRMTGRAGELFF.

The chain has TRBV27 and TRBJ2-7; D is undetermined. The V gene's germline CDR1 is MNHEY and CDR2 SMNVEV (reference sequence). The V gene lost 7 bases and the J gene lost 12 bases, with 10 bases spanning the gap. The CDR3 spans 9 residues. The CDR3 loop reads CASTPQWYF. For the CDR3, the DNA is TGTGCCAGCACCCCCCAGTGGTACTTC.

The V gene is TRBV28, the J gene TRBJ2-1, with TRBD2 identical over 8 bases. The germline CDR1 and CDR2 sequences are MDHEN and SYDVKM. This CDR3 has 14 amino acids. J lost 9 bases, V lost 7 bases, and 11 bases had no gene match. CDR3 sequence reads: CASTLRREAGEQFF. CDR3 coding DNA: TGTGCCAGCACCCTCCGGCGGGAGGCAGGTGAGCAGTTCTTC.

The genes are TRBV28 and TRBJ2-7; tentatively, D is TRBD2 (6 bases). In germline, CDR1 is MDHEN, CDR2 SYDVKM. Trimming shortened V by 6 bases and J by 3 bases, and 12 bases separated the two germline ends. The CDR3 spans 13 residues. The CDR3 DNA sequence: TGTGCCAGCAGCGGGGCGGGATACTACGAGCAGTACTTC. Its translation: CASSGAGYYEQYF. Variable domain in full (rest from reference TRBV28 and TRBJ2-7): DVKVTQSSRYLVKRTGEKVFLECVQDMDHENMFWYRQDPGLGLRLIYFSYDVKMKEKGDIPEGYSVSREKKERFSLILESASTNQTSMYLCASSGAGYYEQYFGPGTRLTVT.

J is TRBJ1-2 and V is TRBV23-1, with D tentatively TRBD1 (6 bases). TRBV23-1 has ORF status, its function being uncertain. This CDR3 has 13 residues. The V and J ends lost 1 base and 6 bases respectively, with 9 bases between them. CDR3 sequence (DNA): TGCGCCAGCAGTCAATACAGGGTTGATGGCTACACCTTC. It codes for CASSQYRVDGYTF.

CDR3 nucleotide sequence: TGTGCCAGCAGTGAACGTCTCAGCGATGAGCAGTTCTTC. Its translation is CASSERLSDEQFF. This chain links TRBV2 with TRBJ2-1; no reliable D call. The CDR3 is made up of 13 amino acids. The ends were cut back, 2 bases at V and 8 bases at J, with 10 bases in the middle. Germline V lookup: CDR1 SNHLY, CDR2 FYNNEI.

V gene TRBV2 combines with J gene TRBJ1-5; 8 nucleotides line up with TRBD1. Trimming cost V 6 bases and J 4 bases; bases outside gene matches: 5. There are 14 residues in the CDR3. From germline, CDR1 is SNHLY and CDR2 FYNNEI. The CDR3 loop is CASRVDRANQPQHF. The DNA of the CDR3 is TGTGCCAGCAGGGTGGACAGGGCGAATCAGCCCCAGCATTTT.